This TCR beta chain comes out of a study of OX40 agonist ivuxolimab in advanced cancers. Germline CDR1 SGHVS, CDR2 FNYEAQ. The CDR3 is 15 residues long. V was clipped by 0 bases and J by 1 base, with 9 bases between them. Sequencing was performed with immunoSEQ multiplex PCR; in TCRdb, only in-frame clones are kept and a portion is missing. The sample has about 73,000 clones; about 88% are singletons. Sequencing used CD4+ or CD8+ T cells sorted from blood, obtained in a trial of the OX40 agonist ivuxolimab. This sequence joins TRBV7-6 and TRBJ2-5, with D unclear. The TCR sequence derives from an adult with an advanced solid tumor such as melanoma, head and neck, liver or kidney cancer. The CDR3 spells CASSLAQSTQETQYF. DNA of the CDR3: TGTGCCAGCAGCTTAGCTCAGAGTACCCAAGAGACCCAGTACTTC.